The 26 T cell receptor beta chains listed next were all sequenced from one sample in a study of OX40 agonist ivuxolimab in advanced cancers. Measured with immunoSEQ multiplex PCR; TCRdb has only the in-frame clones, and not every one. Of about 96,000 clones listed, about 90% are singletons. Here the sequenced sample was CD4+ or CD8+ T cells sorted from blood, taken in a trial of the OX40 agonist ivuxolimab. These receptors originate from an adult with an advanced solid tumor such as melanoma, head and neck, liver or kidney cancer.

The J gene is TRBJ2-5, the V gene TRBV7-2, with 7 positions matching TRBD2. In germline, CDR1 is SGHTA, CDR2 FQGNSA. The CDR3 extends over 13 amino acids. V was clipped by 5 bases and J by 9 bases; unmatched bases: 9. Written as DNA, the CDR3 is TGTGCCAGCAGCCCCACCTTGGGAGGGGCCCAGTACTTC. This gives the protein CASSPTLGGAQYF.

Written as DNA, the CDR3 is TGCGCCAGCAGCTTGATCTCCGGGGGTGTGGTGGAGACCCAGTACTTC. Its translation: CASSLISGGVVETQYF. This chain joins TRBV5-1 and TRBJ2-5; D may be TRBD2 (6 bases). Germline CDR1 reads SGHRS; CDR2 reads YFSETQ. The CDR3 extends over 16 amino acids. V was cut by 1 base and J by 5 bases, with 18 bases left in between. Full variable domain (rest looked up from reference TRBV5-1 and TRBJ2-5): KAGVTQTPRYLIKTRGQQVTLSCSPISGHRSVSWYQQTPGQGLQFLFEYFSETQRNKGNFPGRFSGRQFSNSRSEMNVSTLELGDSALYLCASSLISGGVVETQYFGPGTRLLVL.

Here the CDR3 reads CASSQLAGDGGELFF. The CDR3 DNA reads as TGTGCCAGCAGCCAACTAGCGGGAGATGGCGGGGAGCTGTTTTTT. This chain uses TRBV7-3 with TRBJ2-2; 11 bases line up with TRBD2. Per germline, CDR1 SGHTA and CDR2 FQGTGA. With 5 bases clipped from V and 7 bases from J, the junction kept 6 bases outside the gene matches. The CDR3 is made up of 15 amino acids. The full variable domain, with the rest looked up from reference TRBV7-3 and TRBJ2-2, is GAGVSQTPSNKVTEKGKYVELRCDPISGHTALYWYRQSLGQGPEFLIYFQGTGAADDSGLPNDRFFAVRPEGSVSTLKIQRTERGDSAVYLCASSQLAGDGGELFFGEGSRLTVL.

The chain links TRBV23-1 to TRBJ2-7; D remains unclear. TRBV23-1 has ORF status, its function being uncertain. This CDR3 contains 14 residues. The V and J ends lost 8 bases and 7 bases respectively, with 21 bases between them. CDR3 in DNA: TGCGCCAGCCCCTCACGCACCGGCCCGCGGGAGCAGTACTTC. Translation: CASPSRTGPREQYF.

J is TRBJ2-7 and V is TRBV11-2; 7 nucleotides line up with TRBD1. The CDR3 has 13 residues. The J segment lost 6 bases and the V segment lost 5 bases, leaving 7 bases of the junction unmatched. CDR1 is SGHAT and CDR2 is FQNNGV in the germline V gene. The CDR3 coding sequence is TGTGCCAGCAGCCCGACGCGACAGGGCGAGCAGTACTTC. The encoded protein is CASSPTRQGEQYF. Using reference TRBV11-2 and TRBJ2-7 for the parts outside the CDR3, the full variable domain is EAGVAQSPRYKIIEKRQSVAFWCNPISGHATLYWYQQILGQGPKLLIQFQNNGVVDDSQLPKDRFSAERLKGVDSTLKIQPAKLEDSAVYLCASSPTRQGEQYFGPGTRLTVT.

V is TRBV7-8 and J is TRBJ2-7; 13 nucleotides line up with TRBD2. With 7 bases clipped from V and 6 bases from J, the junction kept 6 bases outside the gene matches. Germline CDR1 SGHVS, CDR2 FQNEAQ. The CDR3 loop spans 14 amino acids. The DNA of the CDR3 is TGTGCCAGCAAACTAGCGGGAGGGCCGAGCGAGCAGTACTTC. Translation gives CASKLAGGPSEQYF.

This chain links TRBV11-2 with TRBJ2-4; no definite D call. With 1 base removed from V and 5 bases from J, the gap between germline ends came to 3 bases. CDR3 length: 12 residues. Germline CDR1 is SGHAT and CDR2 is FQNNGV. The CDR3 region has the DNA TGTGCCAGCAGCTTAGGGGAAAACATTCAGTACTTC. The encoded protein is CASSLGENIQYF.

The sample holds many counts of this clone. The chain is built from TRBV9 and TRBJ2-3, with D possibly TRBD2 on 5 matching bases. Germline V gene lookup returns CDR1 SGDLS and CDR2 YYNGEE. The V gene lost 3 bases and the J gene lost 0 bases, with 11 bases spanning the gap. The CDR3 is made up of 15 amino acids. The CDR3 DNA sequence: TGTGCCAGCAGCGCCACAGACTATAGCACAGATACGCAGTATTTT. Protein product: CASSATDYSTDTQYF.

The rearrangement joins TRBV7-6 to TRBJ1-6; D not resolved. The germline V gene has CDR1 SGHVS and CDR2 FNYEAQ. Trimming removed 1 base from V and 8 bases from J, with 12 bases in between. The CDR3 loop spans 15 amino acids. DNA for the CDR3: TGTGCCAGCAGCTTAGTATCGGGGTATGATTCACCCCTCCACTTT. It is translated as CASSLVSGYDSPLHF.

The chain employs TRBV13 and TRBJ2-7, with 8 bases lining up with TRBD2. Germline V CDR1 and CDR2: PRHDT, FYEKMQ (reference sequence). The CDR3 extends over 14 amino acids. Unmatched junction bases numbered 5, after V lost 1 base and J lost 6 bases. The CDR3 loop is CASSLAGGPFEQYF. The CDR3 region has the DNA TGTGCCAGCAGCTTAGCGGGAGGGCCGTTCGAGCAGTACTTC.

CDR3 bases: TGTGCCAGCTCATCACTAGCCAAAAACATTCAGTACTTC. It codes for CASSSLAKNIQYF. The V gene is TRBV19, the J gene TRBJ2-4; D is uncertain. V lost 9 bases to trimming and J lost 0 bases, with 9 bases between them. The germline gives CDR1 LNHDA, CDR2 SQIVND (reference sequence). This CDR3 comprises 13 residues.

The rearrangement joins TRBV19 to TRBJ2-5; 7 positions match TRBD1. V lost 5 bases to trimming and J lost 5 bases; unmatched junction nucleotides: 14. The V gene's germline CDR1 is LNHDA and CDR2 SQIVND (reference sequence). CDR3 size: 16 residues. This chain's CDR3 is CASSRRRTGAGETQYF. As DNA, the CDR3 is TGTGCCAGTAGTCGCCGACGGACAGGCGCAGGCGAGACCCAGTACTTC. Drawing the rest from reference TRBV19 and TRBJ2-5, the complete variable domain is DGGITQSPKYLFRKEGQNVTLSCEQNLNHDAMYWYRQDPGQGLRLIYYSQIVNDFQKGDIAEGYSVSREKKESFPLTVTSAQKNPTAFYLCASSRRRTGAGETQYFGPGTRLLVL.

This sequence joins TRBV5-6 and TRBJ1-2; no definite D call. Germline lookup yields CDR1 SGHDT and CDR2 YYEEEE. The ends were cut back, 0 bases at V and 4 bases at J, with 16 bases in the middle. CDR3 length equals 16 residues. The CDR3 is CASSLGSLGSTYGYTF. The CDR3 DNA sequence: TGTGCCAGCAGCTTGGGGAGTTTGGGATCGACCTATGGCTACACCTTC.

The chain links TRBV28 to TRBJ1-2, with 11 bases lining up with TRBD1. The CDR3 contains 15 residues. The V gene's germline CDR1 is MDHEN and CDR2 SYDVKM. The J segment lost 4 bases and the V segment lost 7 bases, leaving 8 bases of the junction unmatched. The CDR3 here is CASTIPGTGGYGYTF. CDR3 DNA sequence: TGTGCCAGCACCATACCGGGGACAGGGGGCTATGGCTACACCTTC.

J is TRBJ2-7 and V is TRBV4-3, with 8 bases fitting TRBD2. There are 13 residues in the CDR3. The germline V gene has CDR1 LGHNA and CDR2 YSLEER. The trim removed 4 bases at V and 3 bases at J, leaving 2 bases unmatched. The CDR3 region is CASSRAGDYEQYF. For the CDR3, the DNA is TGCGCCAGCAGCCGAGCGGGAGACTACGAGCAGTACTTC.

The rearrangement links TRBV28 to TRBJ1-2; TRBD1 aligns across 10 bases. The V gene's germline CDR1 is MDHEN and CDR2 SYDVKM. Trimming at V came to 5 bases and at J to 7 bases, leaving 7 bases not matched to a gene. The CDR3 has 14 residues. The CDR3 here is CASSLGTGVAGYTF. The CDR3 DNA reads as TGTGCCAGCAGTCTCGGGACAGGGGTTGCTGGCTACACCTTC.

The gene calls are TRBV7-2 and TRBJ1-5; D gene ambiguous. The CDR3 sequence is 15 residues long. The V end lost 1 base, the J end lost 3 bases, and 10 bases lay between the germline ends. The germline gives CDR1 SGHTA, CDR2 FQGNSA. The CDR3 sequence is CASSLESGFNQPQHF. CDR3 nucleotides: TGTGCCAGCAGCTTAGAGTCCGGGTTCAATCAGCCCCAGCATTTT.

The chain employs TRBV6-6 and TRBJ2-1, with D perhaps TRBD2 (5 bases). CDR3 length: 16 amino acids. V dropped 0 bases and J dropped 4 bases, with 13 bases sitting between them. Germline CDR1 and CDR2: MNHNY and SVGAGI (reference sequence). The CDR3 region is CASSYSQVAPYNEQFF. DNA of the CDR3: TGTGCCAGCAGTTACTCTCAGGTAGCGCCTTACAATGAGCAGTTCTTC.

A few counts support this clone. This chain connects TRBV7-3 to TRBJ2-1; TRBD2 matches at 8 bases. The V segment lost 5 bases and the J segment 7 bases; nucleotides outside the gene matches: 7. Germline assignment: CDR1 SGHTA and CDR2 FQGTGA. The CDR3 is made up of 14 amino acids. CDR3 region: CASSLSGRGNEQFF. CDR3 in DNA: TGTGCCAGCAGCCTCAGCGGGAGAGGGAATGAGCAGTTCTTC.

The gene calls are TRBV28 and TRBJ2-7; weak D call: TRBD1 (5 bases). The germline V and J ends were trimmed by 6 bases and 0 bases, with 15 bases remaining between them. CDR3 length: 15 residues. Germline lookup yields CDR1 MDHEN and CDR2 SYDVKM. The CDR3 region is CASRISGFRSYEQYF. In DNA, the CDR3 is TGTGCCAGCAGGATTTCAGGGTTTCGCTCCTACGAGCAGTACTTC.

This chain links TRBV25-1 with TRBJ2-2; TRBD2 agrees at 14 bases. Per germline, CDR1 MGHDK and CDR2 SYGVNS. CDR3 length equals 18 residues. The ends lost 3 bases at V and 8 bases at J; junction bases unmatched: 11. CDR3 loop: CASSETSGRARSYGELFF. In DNA form, the CDR3 reads TGTGCCAGCAGTGAGACTAGCGGGAGGGCCCGGTCATATGGGGAGCTGTTTTTT.

This chain uses TRBV6-1 with TRBJ2-3, with D perhaps TRBD2 (6 bases). From germline, CDR1 is MNHNS and CDR2 SASEGT. This CDR3 spans 15 amino acids. The V end lost 3 bases, the J end lost 1 base, and 11 bases lay between the germline ends. CDR3 residues: CASSDNPGGTDTQYF. The CDR3 DNA reads TGTGCCAGCAGTGATAATCCGGGAGGCACAGATACGCAGTATTTT.

J is TRBJ2-7 and V is TRBV7-8; 10 bases line up with TRBD1. The germline V gene encodes CDR1 SGHVS and CDR2 FQNEAQ. The CDR3 is 16 amino acids. V shed 5 bases and J 1 base; nucleotides not matched to a gene: 8. CDR3: CASSTLGQGESYEQYF. The CDR3 DNA is TGTGCCAGCAGCACTCTCGGACAGGGGGAATCCTACGAGCAGTACTTC.

The CDR3 sequence is CASSQDWVTSGANVLTF. The CDR3 DNA follows: TGCGCCAGCAGCCAAGATTGGGTGACCTCTGGGGCCAACGTCCTGACTTTC. The chain couples TRBV4-3 to TRBJ2-6; D not certain. V was cut by 0 bases and J by 0 bases, with 9 bases left in between. CDR1 and CDR2 from the germline V gene are LGHNA and YSLEER. The CDR3 consists of 17 residues.

V is TRBV29-1 and J is TRBJ2-1, with 13 bases identical to TRBD2. CDR1 is SQVTM and CDR2 is ANQGSEA in the germline V gene. The junction had 9 bases not matched to a gene; V was cut back by 6 bases and J by 4 bases. The CDR3 is 16 residues long. The CDR3 reads CSVGGLAGTRYNEQFF. The CDR3 DNA follows: TGCAGCGTCGGGGGACTAGCGGGAACTCGGTACAATGAGCAGTTCTTC.

A few counts support this clone. The rearrangement uses TRBV5-1 and TRBJ2-7; 14 nucleotides align to TRBD2. J was trimmed by 3 bases and V by 4 bases; bases with no gene match: 9. This CDR3 contains 17 residues. CDR1 is SGHRS, CDR2 YFSETQ, per germline. CDR3 loop: CASSPAGLAGVGYEQYF. The CDR3 nucleotides are TGCGCCAGCAGCCCGGCGGGACTAGCGGGAGTTGGCTACGAGCAGTACTTC.